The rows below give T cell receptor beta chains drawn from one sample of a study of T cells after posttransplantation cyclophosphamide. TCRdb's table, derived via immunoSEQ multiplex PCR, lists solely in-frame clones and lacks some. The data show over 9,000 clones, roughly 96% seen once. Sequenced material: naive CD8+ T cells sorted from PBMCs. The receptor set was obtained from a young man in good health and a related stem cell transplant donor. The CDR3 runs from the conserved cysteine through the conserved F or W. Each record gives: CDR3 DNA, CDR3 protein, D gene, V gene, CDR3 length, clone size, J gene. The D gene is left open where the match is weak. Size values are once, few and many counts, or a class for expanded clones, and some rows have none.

TGTGCCAGTAGCATGGGGGGGACGGTTCAGCCCCAGCATTTT,CASSMGGTVQPQHF,NA,TRBV19,14,NA,TRBJ1-5
TGTGCCAGCAGCAAACGAGTACCCGTTACTGACTATGGCTACACCTTC,CASSKRVPVTDYGYTF,NA,TRBV21-1,16,NA,TRBJ1-2
TGTGCCAGCAGTGAAGAGTGGGAAGCGGGGGAGAGCAATGAGCAGTTCTTC,CASSEEWEAGESNEQFF,TRBD2,TRBV2,17,NA,TRBJ2-1
TGCAGCGTTGACGACAGGGCTGGCTACACCTTC,CSVDDRAGYTF,TRBD1,TRBV29-1,11,NA,TRBJ1-2
TGTGCCAGTAGTATAACCTCAGGGCGATATAGCAATCAGCCCCAGCATTTT,CASSITSGRYSNQPQHF,NA,TRBV19,17,once,TRBJ1-5
TGTGCCAGCGGGGGGGTTTACAATGAGCAGTTCTTC,CASGGVYNEQFF,TRBD2,TRBV28,12,NA,TRBJ2-1
TGCGCCAGCAGCTTGGCCCGACAGAGAATTTCCACAGATACGCAGTATTTT,CASSLARQRISTDTQYF,NA,TRBV5-1,17,NA,TRBJ2-3
TGTGCCAGCAGTCTATGGACAGGGGAGGTTGAAGCTTTCTTT,CASSLWTGEVEAFF,TRBD1,TRBV6-5,14,NA,TRBJ1-1
TGTGCCAGCAGCTTACTAGCGGGGGGACTAGAGACCCAGTACTTC,CASSLLAGGLETQYF,TRBD2,TRBV7-3,15,NA,TRBJ2-5
TGTGCCAGTACCCATAAGGGGTTTGCAACTAATGAAAAACTGTTTTTT,CASTHKGFATNEKLFF,NA,TRBV19,16,NA,TRBJ1-4